The 21 T cell receptor beta chains listed next were all sequenced from one sample in a study of T cells in Graves' hyperthyroidism and ophthalmopathy. Regions amplified from RNA transcripts were the TCR beta CDR3 regions. First-round RT-PCR targeting the TCR CDR3 was performed with the HTBI primer set. TCRdb passed the multiplex PCR reads through MiXCR, listing each CDR3 protein once. In the table there are some 250,000 distinct CDR3 sequences, around 15% of which are singletons. Sample: blood. Receptors originate from a woman aged 50 to 60 with Graves' hyperthyroidism that later progressed to Graves' ophthalmopathy.

The chain links TRBV6-1 to TRBJ2-5, with D maybe TRBD2 (6 bases). The CDR3 length is 17 residues. Germline V gene sequence: CDR1 MNHNS, CDR2 SASEGT. Trimming took off 8 bases at V and 2 bases at J, with 24 bases between the two ends. The chain's CDR3 is CASEGRDGSGWQETQYF. CDR3 DNA sequence: TGTGCCAGCGAGGGTCGCGACGGGAGCGGTTGGCAAGAGACCCAGTACTTC.

This clonotype showed up many times. The CDR3 DNA reads as TGTGCCAGCTCACCACTCGGTGGGGGGCACACTGAAGCTTTCTTT. This sequence encodes CASSPLGGGHTEAFF. This chain joins TRBV18 and TRBJ1-1; TRBD1 might be the D (6 bases). The ends were cut back, 1 base at V and 3 bases at J, with 12 bases in the middle. Germline CDR1 reads KGHSH; CDR2 reads LQKENI. This CDR3 region has 15 residues.

This clonotype was counted ten times or more. V and J are TRBV19 and TRBJ2-7; 10 nucleotides match TRBD2. CDR3 length equals 15 residues. V shed 3 bases, J shed 3 bases, and the junction held 5 bases outside the gene matches. Germline V gene data show CDR1 as LNHDA and CDR2 as SQIVND (reference sequence). CDR3 DNA sequence: TGTGCCAGTAGTATTAGCGGGAGGTCATTCTACGAGCAGTACTTC. It encodes CASSISGRSFYEQYF.

This clonotype showed up many times. V is TRBV12-3 or TRBV12-4 and J is TRBJ2-3, with D perhaps TRBD1 or TRBD2 (5 bases each). The V and J ends lost 4 bases and 1 base respectively, with 15 bases between them. The CDR3 runs 16 residues. CDR3 DNA: TGTGCCAGCAGTTCTCCCGGGACCTTGGGCACAGATACGCAGTATTTT. Its protein is CASSSPGTLGTDTQYF.

The chain joins TRBV28 to TRBJ2-3; 10 bases fit TRBD2. The CDR3 covers 16 residues. Losses at the gene ends were 4 bases for V and 4 bases for J; bases not matched to a gene: 8. The germline CDR1 and CDR2 sequences are MDHEN and SYDVKM. CDR3 loop: CASSSPAGGSSDTQYF. The CDR3 DNA sequence: TGTGCCAGCAGTTCGCCAGCGGGAGGGTCCTCAGATACGCAGTATTTT. Full variable domain (outside the CDR3, taken from reference TRBV28 and TRBJ2-3): DVKVTQSSRYLVKRTGEKVFLECVQDMDHENMFWYRQDPGLGLRLIYFSYDVKMKEKGDIPEGYSVSREKKERFSLILESASTNQTSMYLCASSSPAGGSSDTQYFGPGTRLTVL.

This clonotype was seen ten or more times. The chain couples TRBV20-1 to TRBJ1-1; D gene uncertain. The CDR3 runs 15 residues. V was pared by 3 bases and J by 0 bases, with 14 bases between. Germline-derived CDR1 and CDR2 are DFQATT and SNEGSKA (reference sequence). This chain's CDR3 is CSASVAQQMNTEAFF. The CDR3 bases are TGCAGTGCTAGTGTAGCACAGCAAATGAACACTGAAGCTTTCTTT.

The chain uses TRBV12-3 or TRBV12-4 and TRBJ2-1; 8 bases align to TRBD2. CDR3 length: 14 amino acids. Trimming at V came to 6 bases and at J to 8 bases, leaving 9 bases not matched to a gene. As DNA, the CDR3 is TGTGCCAGCAGACCGGGACTAGAGGGCGATGAGCAGTTCTTC. Translating it yields CASRPGLEGDEQFF.

This clonotype occurred many times. V is TRBV6-2 or TRBV6-3 and J is TRBJ1-1, with D uncertain. Germline V gene sequence: CDR1 MNHEY, CDR2 SVGEGT. V was clipped by 3 bases and J by 1 base, with 6 bases between them. The CDR3 has 13 residues. The CDR3 DNA follows: TGTGCCAGCAGTTATAACTCGAACACTGAAGCTTTCTTT. This translates into CASSYNSNTEAFF.

This clonotype was found many times. This sequence joins TRBV28 and TRBJ1-1; no definite D call. Between the trimmed V and J ends, which lost 9 bases and 3 bases, there was a span of 11 bases. The CDR3 length is 12 residues. Germline V lookup: CDR1 MDHEN, CDR2 SYDVKM. The chain's CDR3 is CARPEVDTEAFF. As DNA, the CDR3 is TGTGCCAGGCCCGAGGTGGACACTGAAGCTTTCTTT.

This clonotype has at least ten counts. The V call is TRBV6-1, the J call TRBJ2-1; D not resolved. Trimming stripped 0 bases from V and 4 bases from J, with 10 bases between. Looked up from germline, CDR1 is MNHNS and CDR2 is SASEGT. This CDR3 is built from 15 residues. The chain's CDR3 is CASSEAPRIYNEQFF. The CDR3 nucleotides are TGTGCCAGCAGTGAAGCGCCCAGGATATACAATGAGCAGTTCTTC.

At least ten counts were recorded for this clonotype. The rearrangement joins TRBV6-1 to TRBJ1-1; 8 bases agree with TRBD1. Germline V gives CDR1 MNHNS, CDR2 SASEGT. The CDR3 runs 13 residues. V was pared by 3 bases and J by 5 bases, with 2 bases of the junction left unmatched. The CDR3 region has the DNA TGTGCCAGCAGTGACAGGGGGCTTACTGAAGCTTTCTTT. Its translation is CASSDRGLTEAFF.

This clonotype was counted many times. The V call is TRBV28, the J call TRBJ2-6; 7 bases are a match to TRBD1. Trimming cost V 5 bases and J 0 bases; bases outside gene matches: 1. The CDR3 runs to 15 residues. Germline-derived CDR1 and CDR2 are MDHEN and SYDVKM. CDR3 residues: CASSRDSSGANVLTF. In DNA, the CDR3 is TGTGCCAGCAGTCGGGACAGCTCTGGGGCCAACGTCCTGACTTTC.

This clonotype showed up many times. The genes are TRBV2 and TRBJ1-2; weak D call: TRBD1 (6 bases). The CDR3 has 11 amino acids. The germline CDR1 and CDR2 sequences are SNHLY and FYNNEI. V was cut by 6 bases and J by 8 bases, with 10 bases left in between. CDR3 sequence: CASSPGVGYTF. CDR3 DNA: TGTGCCAGCAGCCCAGGGGTGGGCTACACCTTC.

The sample holds many counts of this clonotype. The chain is built from TRBV7-2 and TRBJ2-1; the D gene is possibly TRBD1 (7 bases). Germline CDR1 and CDR2: SGHTA and FQGNSA. With 3 bases removed from V and 0 bases from J, the gap between germline ends came to 12 bases. CDR3 length equals 16 residues. CDR3 sequence: CASSFGGDSSYNEQFF. The CDR3 DNA reads TGTGCCAGCAGCTTTGGCGGGGACAGCTCCTACAATGAGCAGTTCTTC.

Ten or more counts support this clonotype. This rearrangement joins TRBV7-9 to TRBJ1-1, with unresolved D. The CDR3 has 16 residues. Trimming removed 5 bases at V and 0 bases at J, with 16 bases between. The germline V gene encodes CDR1 SEHNR and CDR2 FQNEAQ (reference sequence). CDR3 residues: CASSPVPGFMNTEAFF. The CDR3 coding sequence is TGTGCCAGCAGCCCTGTGCCGGGGTTCATGAACACTGAAGCTTTCTTT. The full variable domain, completed using reference TRBV7-9 and TRBJ1-1, is DTGVSQNPRHKITKRGQNVTFRCDPISEHNRLYWYRQTLGQGPEFLTYFQNEAQLEKSRLLSDRFSAERPKGSFSTLEIQRTEQGDSAMYLCASSPVPGFMNTEAFFGQGTRLTVV.

With regard to this clonotype: This could be a read error, since a much larger clone is one nucleotide away. The chain is built from TRBV7-9 and TRBJ2-1; D remains ambiguous. This CDR3 comprises 12 residues. The V gene lost 1 base and the J gene lost 10 bases, with 8 bases spanning the gap. From germline, CDR1 is SEHNR and CDR2 FQNEAQ (reference sequence). The CDR3 reads CASSLVFLEQFF. The CDR3 nucleotides are TGTGCCAGCAGCTTAGTTTTCCTCGAGCAGTTCTTC.

In its sample, this clonotype was seen many times. The CDR3: CARWRTDTRDSVGELFF. The CDR3 bases are TGTGCCAGGTGGAGAACTGACACGAGGGACTCAGTCGGGGAGCTGTTTTTT. The chain employs TRBV6-2 or TRBV6-3 and TRBJ2-2; D might be TRBD2 (6 bases). There are 17 residues in the CDR3. CDR1 and CDR2 (germline): MNHEY, SVGEGT. The germline V and J ends were trimmed by 9 bases and 7 bases, with 27 bases remaining between them.

In its sample, this clonotype was seen a few times. The CDR3, as DNA: TGCGCCAGCAGCCAAGTTGTGGGACCGATCCGTGGGAATGAGCAGTTCTTC. This sequence encodes CASSQVVGPIRGNEQFF. The rearrangement links TRBV4-1 to TRBJ2-1; D may match TRBD1 or TRBD2 (5 bases each). Trimming cost V 1 base and J 7 bases, with 20 bases left between them. Germline assignment: CDR1 MGHRA and CDR2 YSYEKL. The CDR3 consists of 17 residues.

As for this clonotype: A much larger clone lies one base from this, so it may be a read error. J is TRBJ2-5 and V is TRBV3-1; 7 bases map to TRBD2. The J call may be in error: the DNA end matches TRBJ2-1 better. This CDR3 is built from 13 residues. CDR1 LGHDT and CDR2 YNNKEL come from the germline V gene (reference sequence). The CDR3 nucleotides read TGTGCCAGCAGCCCTCGTCGGGGGGAGACCCAGTTCTTC. It yields the protein CASSPRRGETQFF.

This clonotype was counted ten times or more. The V call is TRBV28, the J call TRBJ1-2, with unresolved D. CDR3 length: 15 amino acids. The V end lost 4 bases, the J end lost 0 bases, and 12 bases lay between the germline ends. In germline, CDR1 is MDHEN, CDR2 SYDVKM. CDR3 sequence: CASSSTGPANYGYTF. CDR3 sequence (DNA): TGTGCCAGCAGTTCCACCGGGCCAGCTAACTATGGCTACACCTTC.

The sample holds many counts of this clonotype. The genes are TRBV19 and TRBJ2-1; 9 nucleotides agree with TRBD2. Germline-derived CDR1 and CDR2 are LNHDA and SQIVND (reference sequence). The CDR3 has 14 amino acids. The J segment lost 7 bases and the V segment lost 5 bases, leaving 6 bases of the junction unmatched. The CDR3 reads CASSYSGRGNEQFF. As DNA, the CDR3 is TGTGCCAGTAGTTATAGCGGGAGAGGAAATGAGCAGTTCTTC. Drawing the rest from reference TRBV19 and TRBJ2-1, the complete variable domain is DGGITQSPKYLFRKEGQNVTLSCEQNLNHDAMYWYRQDPGQGLRLIYYSQIVNDFQKGDIAEGYSVSREKKESFPLTVTSAQKNPTAFYLCASSYSGRGNEQFFGPGTRLTVL.